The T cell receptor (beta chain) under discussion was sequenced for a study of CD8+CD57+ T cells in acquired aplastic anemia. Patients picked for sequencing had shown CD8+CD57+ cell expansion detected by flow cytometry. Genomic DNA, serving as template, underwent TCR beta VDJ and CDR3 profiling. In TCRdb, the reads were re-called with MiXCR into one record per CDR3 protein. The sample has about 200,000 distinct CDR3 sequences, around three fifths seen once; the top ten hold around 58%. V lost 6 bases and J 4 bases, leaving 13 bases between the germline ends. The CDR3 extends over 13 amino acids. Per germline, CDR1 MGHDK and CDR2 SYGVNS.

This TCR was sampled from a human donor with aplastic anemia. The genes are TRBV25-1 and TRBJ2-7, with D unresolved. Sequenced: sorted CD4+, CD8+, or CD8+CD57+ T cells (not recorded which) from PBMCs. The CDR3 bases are TGTGCCAGCAGCCCCAAACCCCCTTACGAGCAGTACTTC. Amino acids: CASSPKPPYEQYF.